A single sample gave rise to the 11 T cell receptor beta chains below, sequenced in a study of T cells in Graves' hyperthyroidism and ophthalmopathy. Researchers amplified the TCR beta CDR3 regions from RNA transcripts. The TCR CDR3 first-round RT-PCR relied on the HTBI primer set. One entry per CDR3 protein results from TCRdb running MiXCR on the multiplex PCR reads. The profile covers 500,000 to 750,000 distinct CDR3 sequences, with approximately 15% appearing a single time and about 6.6% taken by the ten largest. Sample: blood. All receptors come from a young woman with Graves' ophthalmopathy.

The chain uses TRBV5-1 and TRBJ2-1; the D call may be TRBD1 or TRBD2 (5 bases each). Trimming removed 4 bases from V and 0 bases from J, with 14 bases in between. Germline lookup yields CDR1 SGHRS and CDR2 YFSETQ. The CDR3 has 16 residues. The CDR3: CASSRRGESSYNEQFF. The CDR3 DNA follows: TGCGCCAGCAGCAGGCGAGGGGAGAGCTCCTACAATGAGCAGTTCTTC.

Only a few counts were recorded for this clonotype. The rearrangement links TRBV20-1 to TRBJ2-3; D perhaps matches TRBD1 (6 bases). Germline values: CDR1 DFQATT, CDR2 SNEGSKA (reference sequence). Trimming shortened V by 4 bases and J by 0 bases, and 11 bases separated the two germline ends. There are 14 residues in the CDR3. This CDR3 reads CSAKRTDSTDTQYF. In DNA form, the CDR3 reads TGCAGTGCTAAACGGACAGACAGCACAGATACGCAGTATTTT.

The CDR3 sequence is CASSLERGGAYGYTF. Written as DNA, the CDR3 is TGTGCCAGCAGCTTAGAAAGGGGGGGAGCCTATGGCTACACCTTC. The J gene is TRBJ1-2, the V gene TRBV13, with D maybe TRBD1 (6 bases). The V gene lost 1 base and the J gene lost 4 bases, with 13 bases spanning the gap. Germline V gene data show CDR1 as PRHDT and CDR2 as FYEKMQ (reference sequence). This CDR3 region has 15 residues.

This clonotype has a count of ten or more. The V call is TRBV9, the J call TRBJ1-3; TRBD1 matches at 7 bases. Germline lookup yields CDR1 SGDLS and CDR2 YYNGEE. This CDR3 is built from 15 residues. V shed 4 bases, J shed 2 bases, and the junction held 6 bases outside the gene matches. This CDR3 is CASSPYGTAGNTIYF. Here the CDR3 DNA reads TGTGCCAGCAGCCCCTATGGGACAGCTGGAAACACCATATATTTT.

This clonotype was found a few times. The chain couples TRBV10-3 to TRBJ1-2, with 9 bases that match TRBD1. Germline CDR1 is ENHRY and CDR2 is SYGVKD. Trimming removed 6 bases from V and 7 bases from J; junction bases left unmatched: 9. CDR3 length equals 14 residues. CDR3 nucleotide sequence: TGTGCCATCAGAGGGGGACAGGGCTTTGCTGGCTACACCTTC. As protein: CAIRGGQGFAGYTF.

This clonotype was detected ten times or more. This chain joins TRBV29-1 and TRBJ1-1, with 8 bases that match TRBD1. The germline V gene encodes CDR1 SQVTM and CDR2 ANQGSEA. The CDR3 totals 14 residues. Germline trimming cut 4 bases from V and 3 bases from J; bases unmatched to any gene: 7. The CDR3 protein is CSVAIRTGHTEAFF. CDR3 DNA sequence: TGCAGCGTTGCCATCAGGACAGGGCACACTGAAGCTTTCTTT.

V usage is TRBV19 and J usage is TRBJ2-7; TRBD1 matches at 7 bases. This CDR3 has 14 amino acids. Losses at the gene ends were 6 bases for V and 7 bases for J; bases not matched to a gene: 12. Germline lookup yields CDR1 LNHDA and CDR2 SQIVND (reference sequence). The CDR3 sequence: CASRTDRFPREQYF. DNA for the CDR3: TGTGCCAGTAGAACGGACAGGTTCCCTCGGGAGCAGTACTTC.

This clonotype was seen only a few times. This rearrangement joins TRBV4-1 to TRBJ2-7; D perhaps matches TRBD1 (6 bases). The CDR3 is 17 amino acids. Germline CDR1 reads MGHRA; CDR2 reads YSYEKL. The V and J ends lost 4 bases and 2 bases respectively, with 21 bases between them. The CDR3 protein is CASSPHSGTPMAYEQYF. The CDR3 DNA reads TGCGCCAGCAGCCCACACTCCGGGACACCTATGGCCTACGAGCAGTACTTC.

The chain is built from TRBV18 and TRBJ1-3; TRBD1 is a possible D gene (5 bases). V was clipped by 1 base and J by 0 bases, with 10 bases between them. The CDR3 sequence is 16 residues long. The V gene's germline CDR1 is KGHSH and CDR2 LQKENI. The chain's CDR3 is CASSPREGASGNTIYF. For the CDR3, the DNA is TGTGCCAGCTCACCACGGGAAGGGGCCTCTGGAAACACCATATATTTT.

As concerns this clonotype: The CDR3 carries no conserved terminal phenylalanine or tryptophan, so it likely arises from a read error. The J gene is TRBJ2-1, the V gene TRBV5-1; TRBD1 might be the D (5 bases). This CDR3 region has 15 residues. Germline CDR1 and CDR2: SGHRS and YFSETQ. V lost 0 bases and J lost 3, with 10 bases in between. DNA for the CDR3: TGCGCCAGCAGCTTGGTGACAGACGACTACAATGAGCAGTTCCTC. This codes for CASSLVTDDYNEQFL.

The sample holds many counts of this clonotype. This chain connects TRBV20-1 to TRBJ2-7, with 12 nucleotides matching TRBD2. The CDR3 has 16 amino acids. J lost 2 bases, V lost 0 bases, and 5 bases had no gene match. Germline CDR1 is DFQATT and CDR2 is SNEGSKA (reference sequence). As DNA, the CDR3 is TGCAGTGCTAGAGATCCAGGACTAGCGGGACCCTACGAGCAGTACTTC. It yields the protein CSARDPGLAGPYEQYF.